The 5 T cell receptor beta chains below all came from one sample that was sequenced in a study of T cells in localized non-small cell lung cancer. This table comes from immunoSEQ multiplex PCR, and its TCRdb copy is limited to in-frame clones, with some not included. The sample shows approximately 24,000 clones, approximately 84% of them seen only once. The specimen was peripheral blood, collected before any cancer treatment. Receptors originate from a man between 35 and 75 years old with stage III squamous cell lung carcinoma.

Details on this clone: In the same sample, other DNA sequences code for this CDR3. J is TRBJ1-1 and V is TRBV10-3; D may be TRBD1 (5 bases). There are 13 residues in the CDR3. Germline V gene data show CDR1 as ENHRY and CDR2 as SYGVKD. V shed 0 bases and J shed 8 bases, with 10 bases lying between them. The CDR3 protein is CAISESGQTEAFF. The CDR3 DNA follows: TGTGCCATCAGTGAGTCGGGGCAGACCGAAGCTTTCTTT.

The J gene is TRBJ1-5, the V gene TRBV7-9; TRBD1 agrees at 7 bases. This CDR3 spans 17 amino acids. V shed 5 bases, J shed 0 bases, and the junction held 10 bases outside the gene matches. Germline V gene lookup returns CDR1 SEHNR and CDR2 FQNEAQ (reference sequence). Here the CDR3 reads CASSLGGGSYSNQPQHF. The CDR3 DNA reads as TGTGCCAGCAGCCTAGGAGGGGGCTCCTATAGCAATCAGCCCCAGCATTTT.

The chain is built from TRBV7-6 and TRBJ2-1; TRBD1 or TRBD2 may be the D gene (6 bases each). The germline CDR1 and CDR2 sequences are SGHVS and FNYEAQ. There are 17 residues in the CDR3. V lost 5 bases and J lost 7, with 24 bases in between. The CDR3 loop reads CASSLESGGGQENEQFF. Written as DNA, the CDR3 is TGTGCCAGCAGCCTAGAGTCAGGTGGGGGGCAAGAAAATGAGCAGTTCTTC.

The rearrangement links TRBV18 to TRBJ2-7, with D perhaps TRBD1 or TRBD2 (6 bases each). Looked up from germline, CDR1 is KGHSH and CDR2 is LQKENI. The CDR3 consists of 13 residues. V shed 1 base and J shed 6 bases, with 10 bases lying between them. CDR3 bases: TGTGCCAGCTCACCACGTTCGGGGGCCGAGCAGTACTTC. This sequence encodes CASSPRSGAEQYF. Using reference TRBV18 and TRBJ2-7 for the parts outside the CDR3, the full variable domain is NAGVMQNPRHLVRRRGQEARLRCSPMKGHSHVYWYRQLPEEGLKFMVYLQKENIIDESGMPKERFSAEFPKEGPSILRIQQVVRGDSAAYFCASSPRSGAEQYFGPGTRLTVT.

The CDR3 region is CASNPGTGGKNTQYF. CDR3 bases: TGTGCCAGCAACCCCGGGACAGGGGGCAAAAATACGCAGTATTTT. The J gene is TRBJ2-3, the V gene TRBV2; TRBD1 agrees at 12 bases. The CDR3 contains 15 residues. V trimming: 7 bases; J trimming: 7 bases; junction bases outside the gene matches: 9. CDR1 and CDR2 (germline): SNHLY, FYNNEI.